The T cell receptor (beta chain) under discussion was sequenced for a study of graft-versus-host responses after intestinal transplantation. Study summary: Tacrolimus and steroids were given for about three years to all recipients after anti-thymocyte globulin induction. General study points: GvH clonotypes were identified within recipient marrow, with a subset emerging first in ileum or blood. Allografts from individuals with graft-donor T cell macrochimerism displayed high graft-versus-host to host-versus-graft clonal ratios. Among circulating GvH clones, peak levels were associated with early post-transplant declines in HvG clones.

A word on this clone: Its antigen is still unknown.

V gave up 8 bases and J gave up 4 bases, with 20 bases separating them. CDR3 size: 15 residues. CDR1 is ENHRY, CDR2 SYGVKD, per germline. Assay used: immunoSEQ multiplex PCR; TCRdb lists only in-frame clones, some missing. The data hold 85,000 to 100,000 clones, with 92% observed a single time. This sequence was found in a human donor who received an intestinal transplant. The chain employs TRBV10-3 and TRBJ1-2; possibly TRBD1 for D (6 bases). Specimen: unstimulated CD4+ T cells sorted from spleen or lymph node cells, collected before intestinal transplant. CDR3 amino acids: CAIGQLSGQIYGYTF. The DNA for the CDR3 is TGTGCCATCGGCCAACTATCGGGACAAATCTATGGCTACACCTTC.